The rows below give T cell receptor beta chains drawn from one sample of a study of blood T cell repertoires in COVID-19. The protocol was immunoSEQ multiplex PCR, while the TCRdb copy is restricted to in-frame clones and leaves out a portion. Here the sample spans just over 300,000 clones, around 91% being singletons. Sequenced input: PBMCs or T cells enriched from blood (not recorded which). These receptors all stem from a woman between 35 and 50 years old who had recovered from COVID-19. CDR3s include the opening cysteine and the closing phenylalanine or tryptophan. Each record gives: CDR3 protein, J gene, D gene, V gene. The D gene is left open where the match is weak.

CASSGAVGSWYGYTF TRBJ1-2 - TRBV23-1
CATSDRTGWGGYTF TRBJ1-2 TRBD1 TRBV24-1
CASSYGTLTGGQPQHF TRBJ1-5 - TRBV6-5
CASSSGGLGTDTQYF TRBJ2-3 TRBD2 TRBV10-1
CASRGVRAGGQETQYF TRBJ2-5 TRBD2 TRBV11-2
CASSLWTSGSGYEQYF TRBJ2-7 TRBD2 TRBV4-2
CASSQVGGTLTALHF TRBJ1-6 - TRBV4-1
CASSPLGGAMSWEEQYF TRBJ2-7 - TRBV5-4
CASILDRVMNTEAFF TRBJ1-1 TRBD1 TRBV2
CASSHTGTSGRDTQYF TRBJ2-3 TRBD2 TRBV7-3
CATSDFGTGWLHNYGYTF TRBJ1-2 TRBD1 TRBV24-1
CASSFRGGQNYEQYF TRBJ2-7 - TRBV5-1
CAWSQLPDSNYGYTF TRBJ1-2 - TRBV30
CASSPPTSGYEQYF TRBJ2-7 TRBD2 TRBV18
CASRGQENTEAFF TRBJ1-1 TRBD1 TRBV28
CASSQDTGGGETQYF TRBJ2-5 TRBD2 TRBV3-1/TRBV3-2
CASSLDSLVSYEQYF TRBJ2-7 - TRBV11-3
CASSPMGGTGELFF TRBJ2-2 - TRBV5-1
CASSAREGRGNTGELFF TRBJ2-2 TRBD2 TRBV19
CASSLYFAGVGFDEQYF TRBJ2-7 - TRBV7-2
CASSLNTENEKLFF TRBJ1-4 - TRBV5-1
CSVVVTGGGTEAFF TRBJ1-1 TRBD1 TRBV29-1
CASSQVWPQSLAYEQYF TRBJ2-7 - TRBV4-1
CASSWTANGYTF TRBJ1-2 - TRBV28
CASSSRLADTLGEDTQYF TRBJ2-3 TRBD2 TRBV7-2
CASSRLAGGPDTQYF TRBJ2-3 TRBD2 TRBV19
CASSSTGGTEAFF TRBJ1-1 TRBD1 TRBV18
CASGAGQGFTGELFF TRBJ2-2 TRBD1 TRBV5-6
CASSFGGGPSEQYF TRBJ2-7 - TRBV5-6
CAWSVDRVNSPLHF TRBJ1-6 TRBD1 TRBV30
CASSPLRGYTGELFF TRBJ2-2 - TRBV5-6
CASSLVPDGANVLTF TRBJ2-6 - TRBV5-1
CAISEGRGIRTYEQYF TRBJ2-7 - TRBV10-3
CASSGQGLGGYTF TRBJ1-2 TRBD1 TRBV19
CATSSAQGPRGNTIYF TRBJ1-3 TRBD1 TRBV15
CAISEWESNQPQHF TRBJ1-5 - TRBV10-3
CASSLEAAGATQYF TRBJ2-5 - TRBV7-9
CAWSVWGQGRSRYLGNTIYF TRBJ1-3 TRBD1 TRBV30
CASRPDRVRLVQAFF TRBJ1-1 TRBD1 TRBV28
CASSLWGGANTGELFF TRBJ2-2 TRBD2 TRBV7-2
CASSISAGEGYNEQFF TRBJ2-1 TRBD2 TRBV19
CASSFNTGGAGETQYF TRBJ2-5 TRBD1 TRBV11-2
CSVQGQGYEQYF TRBJ2-7 TRBD1 TRBV29-1
CASSAGTGELFF TRBJ2-2 - TRBV9
CASSPPAGNTGELFF TRBJ2-2 - TRBV18
CASSIPTVNTEAFF TRBJ1-1 - TRBV19
CASRQPIYEQYF TRBJ2-7 - TRBV2
CAISLDRDSPLHF TRBJ1-6 TRBD1 TRBV10-3
CASSPGLETVGANVLTF TRBJ2-6 TRBD2 TRBV7-3
CASSPRRLGINEQFF TRBJ2-1 - TRBV11-2
CATRTGSSGNTIYF TRBJ1-3 TRBD1 TRBV10-3
CASSLTGSTEAFF TRBJ1-1 - TRBV19
CASSPTPQGSGQPQHF TRBJ1-5 - TRBV19
CATSVTAGNEQFF TRBJ2-1 - TRBV24-1
CASSQGGGYNEQFF TRBJ2-1 TRBD2 TRBV27
CASSVGQVNQPQHF TRBJ1-5 - TRBV9
CASSNVGLYTGELFF TRBJ2-2 - TRBV5-1